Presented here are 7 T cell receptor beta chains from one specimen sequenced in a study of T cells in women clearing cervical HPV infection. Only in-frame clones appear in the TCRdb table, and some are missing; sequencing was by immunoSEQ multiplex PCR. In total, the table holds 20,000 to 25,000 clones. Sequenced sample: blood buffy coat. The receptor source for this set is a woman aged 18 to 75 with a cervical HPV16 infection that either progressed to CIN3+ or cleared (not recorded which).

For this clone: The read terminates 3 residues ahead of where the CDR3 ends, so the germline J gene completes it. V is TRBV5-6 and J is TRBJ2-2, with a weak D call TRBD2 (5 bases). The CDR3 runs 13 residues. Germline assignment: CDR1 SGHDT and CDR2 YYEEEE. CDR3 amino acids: CASSLYFGEKLFF. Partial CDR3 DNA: TGTGCCAGCAGCTTGTACTTCGGGGAAAAG.

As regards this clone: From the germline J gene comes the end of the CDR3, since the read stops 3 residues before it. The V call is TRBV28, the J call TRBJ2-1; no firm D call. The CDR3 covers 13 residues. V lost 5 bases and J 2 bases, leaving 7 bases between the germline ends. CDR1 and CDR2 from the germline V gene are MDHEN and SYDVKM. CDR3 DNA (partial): TGTGCCAGCAGTCCAAGCGCCTACAATGAG. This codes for CASSPSAYNE. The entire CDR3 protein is CASSPSAYNEQFF.

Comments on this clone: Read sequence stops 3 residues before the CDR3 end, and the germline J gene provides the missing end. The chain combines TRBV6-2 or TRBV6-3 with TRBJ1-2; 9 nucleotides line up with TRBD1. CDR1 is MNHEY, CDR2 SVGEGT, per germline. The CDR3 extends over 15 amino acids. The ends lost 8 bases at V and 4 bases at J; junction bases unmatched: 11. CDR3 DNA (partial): TGTGCCAGCGGGACAGGGCCACCCGGGGCCTATGGC. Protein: CASGTGPPGAYG. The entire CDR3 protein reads CASGTGPPGAYGYTF.

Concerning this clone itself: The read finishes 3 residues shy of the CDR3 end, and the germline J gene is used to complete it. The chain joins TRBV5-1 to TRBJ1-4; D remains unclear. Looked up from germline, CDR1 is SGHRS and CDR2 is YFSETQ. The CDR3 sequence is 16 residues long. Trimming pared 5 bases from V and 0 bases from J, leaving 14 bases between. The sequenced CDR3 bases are TGCGCCAGCAGGGAAGGCTCGGGGACAACTAATGAAAAA. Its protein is CASREGSGTTNEK. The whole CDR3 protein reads CASREGSGTTNEKLFF. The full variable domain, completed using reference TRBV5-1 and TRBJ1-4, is KAGVTQTPRYLIKTRGQQVTLSCSPISGHRSVSWYQQTPGQGLQFLFEYFSETQRNKGNFPGRFSGRQFSNSRSEMNVSTLELGDSALYLCASREGSGTTNEKLFFGSGTQLSVL.

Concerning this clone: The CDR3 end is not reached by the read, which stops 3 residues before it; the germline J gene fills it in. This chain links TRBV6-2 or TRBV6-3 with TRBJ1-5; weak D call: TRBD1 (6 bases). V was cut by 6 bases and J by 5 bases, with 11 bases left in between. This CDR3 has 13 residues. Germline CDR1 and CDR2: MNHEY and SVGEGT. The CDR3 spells CASRPDRDQPQHF. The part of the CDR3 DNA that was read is TGTGCCAGCAGACCGGACAGAGATCAGCCC.

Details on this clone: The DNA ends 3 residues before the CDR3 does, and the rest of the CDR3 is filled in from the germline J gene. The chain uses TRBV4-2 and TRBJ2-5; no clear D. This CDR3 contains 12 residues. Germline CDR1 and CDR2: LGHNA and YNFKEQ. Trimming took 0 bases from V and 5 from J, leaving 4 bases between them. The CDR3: CASSQERETQYF. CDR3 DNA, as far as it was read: TGTGCCAGCAGCCAAGAGCGCGAGACC.

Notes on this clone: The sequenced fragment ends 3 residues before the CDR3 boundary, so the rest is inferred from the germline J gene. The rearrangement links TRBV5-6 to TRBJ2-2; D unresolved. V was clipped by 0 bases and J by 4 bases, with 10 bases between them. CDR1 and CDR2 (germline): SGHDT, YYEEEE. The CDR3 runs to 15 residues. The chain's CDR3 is CASSLVDISTGELFF. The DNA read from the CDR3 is TGTGCCAGCAGCTTGGTCGATATTAGCACCGGGGAG.